A selection of T cell receptor beta chains follows, all from one sample in a study of cytomegalovirus exposure and HLA in healthy donors. TCRdb's table, derived via immunoSEQ multiplex PCR, lists solely in-frame clones and lacks some. Seen here are around 140,000 clones, 70% to 75% observed once, and the top ten hold roughly 7.5%. The sample was PBMCs. These receptor sequences come from a male donor in good health and CMV-seronegative. The CDR3 runs from the conserved cysteine through the conserved F or W. The order of the fields is J gene, clone size, V gene, D gene, CDR3 protein, CDR3 DNA. D genes are given only for firm matches. Size values are once, few and many counts, or a class for expanded clones, and some rows have none.

j_call: TRBJ2-5
clone_size: .
v_call: TRBV4-2
d_call: TRBD1
cdr3_aa: CASSRGQGGGQETQYF
cdr3_nt: TGTGCCAGCAGCCGAGGACAGGGAGGAGGGCAAGAGACCCAGTACTTC

j_call: TRBJ1-5
clone_size: .
v_call: TRBV5-6
d_call: .
cdr3_aa: CASSSDPGGNQPQHF
cdr3_nt: TGTGCCAGCAGCTCCGACCCAGGGGGCAATCAGCCCCAGCATTTT

j_call: TRBJ1-5
clone_size: .
v_call: TRBV30
d_call: .
cdr3_aa: CAWSSGLNSNQPQHF
cdr3_nt: TGTGCCTGGAGCTCAGGATTGAATAGCAATCAGCCCCAGCATTTT

j_call: TRBJ1-5
clone_size: .
v_call: TRBV18
d_call: TRBD1
cdr3_aa: CASSPAGTGVDQPQHF
cdr3_nt: TGTGCCAGCTCACCGGCTGGGACAGGAGTTGATCAGCCCCAGCATTTT

j_call: TRBJ1-5
clone_size: .
v_call: TRBV7-2
d_call: .
cdr3_aa: CASSSSTTGNQPQHF
cdr3_nt: TGTGCCAGCAGCTCCTCTACTACAGGAAATCAGCCCCAGCATTTT

j_call: TRBJ1-2
clone_size: .
v_call: TRBV15
d_call: .
cdr3_aa: CATSRESARGGYGYTF
cdr3_nt: TGTGCCACCAGCAGAGAGTCCGCTCGGGGTGGCTATGGCTACACCTTC

j_call: TRBJ1-3
clone_size: .
v_call: TRBV19
d_call: .
cdr3_aa: CASTSRGMTGNTIYF
cdr3_nt: TGTGCCAGTACCTCCCGGGGAATGACGGGAAACACCATATATTTT

j_call: TRBJ2-2
clone_size: .
v_call: TRBV4-2
d_call: TRBD2
cdr3_aa: CASIQDSGGNTGELFF
cdr3_nt: TGTGCCAGCATCCAAGATAGCGGGGGGAACACCGGGGAGCTGTTTTTT

j_call: TRBJ2-2
clone_size: .
v_call: TRBV9
d_call: .
cdr3_aa: CASSGTTANTGELFF
cdr3_nt: TGTGCCAGCAGCGGAACCACAGCGAACACCGGGGAGCTGTTTTTT

j_call: TRBJ1-1
clone_size: once
v_call: TRBV4-3
d_call: .
cdr3_aa: CASSQDGALGTEAFF
cdr3_nt: TGCGCCAGCAGCCAAGATGGGGCCCTGGGCACTGAAGCTTTCTTT

j_call: TRBJ1-1
clone_size: .
v_call: TRBV19
d_call: .
cdr3_aa: CASSMGAAEAFF
cdr3_nt: TGTGCCAGTAGTATGGGGGCGGCTGAAGCTTTCTTT

j_call: TRBJ2-1
clone_size: .
v_call: TRBV28
d_call: TRBD1
cdr3_aa: CASSLLPGGVGGEQFF
cdr3_nt: TGTGCCAGCAGTTTATTGCCAGGGGGCGTGGGGGGTGAGCAGTTCTTC

j_call: TRBJ2-3
clone_size: .
v_call: TRBV28
d_call: TRBD2
cdr3_aa: CASSPSPWTSGGTDTQYF
cdr3_nt: TGTGCCAGCAGCCCAAGCCCCTGGACTAGCGGAGGTACAGATACGCAGTATTTT

j_call: TRBJ1-2
clone_size: once
v_call: TRBV5-6
d_call: .
cdr3_aa: CASSLKTGFGGYTF
cdr3_nt: TGTGCCAGCAGCTTGAAAACAGGGTTCGGGGGCTACACCTTC

j_call: TRBJ2-1
clone_size: few
v_call: TRBV28
d_call: .
cdr3_aa: CASSSNEQFF
cdr3_nt: TGTGCCAGCAGCAGCAATGAGCAGTTCTTC

j_call: TRBJ2-3
clone_size: .
v_call: TRBV6-4
d_call: TRBD2
cdr3_aa: CASSEGAGGPDTQYF
cdr3_nt: TGTGCCAGCAGTGAAGGAGCGGGGGGGCCAGATACGCAGTATTTT

j_call: TRBJ2-1
clone_size: .
v_call: TRBV11-3
d_call: .
cdr3_aa: CASSLGTSYNEQFF
cdr3_nt: TGTGCCAGCAGCTTGGGGACTTCCTACAATGAGCAGTTCTTC

j_call: TRBJ2-5
clone_size: .
v_call: TRBV9
d_call: TRBD2
cdr3_aa: CASSNPGLRQETQYF
cdr3_nt: TGTGCCAGCAGTAACCCGGGACTACGCCAAGAGACCCAGTACTTC

j_call: TRBJ2-7
clone_size: .
v_call: TRBV4-3
d_call: TRBD2
cdr3_aa: CASSQGLATYEQYF
cdr3_nt: TGCGCCAGCAGCCAGGGACTAGCGACCTACGAGCAGTACTTC

j_call: TRBJ2-1
clone_size: .
v_call: TRBV4-2
d_call: .
cdr3_aa: CASSQEEGRLGEQFF
cdr3_nt: TGTGCCAGCAGCCAAGAAGAGGGCCGCCTAGGTGAGCAGTTCTTC

j_call: TRBJ1-6
clone_size: .
v_call: TRBV7-2
d_call: .
cdr3_aa: CASSKDWDSPLHF
cdr3_nt: TGTGCCAGCAGCAAAGACTGGGATTCACCCCTCCACTTT

j_call: TRBJ2-7
clone_size: once
v_call: TRBV27
d_call: .
cdr3_aa: CASSSFGSYEQYF
cdr3_nt: TGTGCCAGCAGTTCCTTCGGGAGCTACGAGCAGTACTTC

j_call: TRBJ2-6
clone_size: once
v_call: TRBV9
d_call: .
cdr3_aa: CASSPYTGAGANVLTF
cdr3_nt: TGTGCCAGCAGCCCGTATACTGGTGCTGGGGCCAACGTCCTGACTTTC

j_call: TRBJ1-6
clone_size: .
v_call: TRBV9
d_call: .
cdr3_aa: CASSVVGNSPLHF
cdr3_nt: TGTGCCAGCAGCGTAGTCGGGAATTCACCCCTCCACTTT

j_call: TRBJ1-2
clone_size: .
v_call: TRBV15
d_call: TRBD1
cdr3_aa: CATSRPRTGTEGYTF
cdr3_nt: TGTGCCACCAGCAGACCCCGGACAGGGACTGAGGGCTACACCTTC

j_call: TRBJ2-7
clone_size: .
v_call: TRBV2
d_call: TRBD2
cdr3_aa: CASATSGSYEQYF
cdr3_nt: TGTGCCAGTGCGACTAGCGGGAGCTACGAGCAGTACTTC

j_call: TRBJ1-1
clone_size: .
v_call: TRBV4-1
d_call: .
cdr3_aa: CATSEVYLKAEAFF
cdr3_nt: TGCGCCACCAGTGAGGTTTACCTTAAGGCTGAAGCTTTCTTT

j_call: TRBJ2-3
clone_size: .
v_call: TRBV28
d_call: TRBD2
cdr3_aa: CASTPGLAGGTDTQYF
cdr3_nt: TGTGCCAGCACTCCGGGACTAGCGGGGGGCACAGATACGCAGTATTTT

j_call: TRBJ2-6
clone_size: .
v_call: TRBV10-1
d_call: .
cdr3_aa: CASIVSAWGLVSGANGLTF
cdr3_nt: TGCGCCAGCATTGTGTCTGCTTGGGGGCTTGTCTCTGGGGCCAACGGCCTGACTTTC

j_call: TRBJ1-5
clone_size: .
v_call: TRBV19
d_call: TRBD1
cdr3_aa: CASKVEGTGDLSQPQHF
cdr3_nt: TGTGCCAGTAAGGTCGAGGGGACAGGGGATTTAAGCCAGCCCCAGCATTTT

j_call: TRBJ1-2
clone_size: .
v_call: TRBV19
d_call: .
cdr3_aa: CASSIGVMEGYTF
cdr3_nt: TGTGCCAGTAGTATAGGAGTGATGGAGGGCTACACCTTC

j_call: TRBJ1-3
clone_size: few
v_call: TRBV5-1
d_call: .
cdr3_aa: CASKFALGPGNTIYF
cdr3_nt: TGCGCCAGCAAATTTGCCCTTGGGCCTGGAAACACCATATATTTT

j_call: TRBJ1-1
clone_size: once
v_call: TRBV18
d_call: .
cdr3_aa: CASSPKANRANTEAFF
cdr3_nt: TGTGCCAGCTCACCAAAGGCAAACAGGGCCAACACTGAAGCTTTCTTT

j_call: TRBJ2-7
clone_size: .
v_call: TRBV7-3
d_call: .
cdr3_aa: CASSPGGRYPEQYF
cdr3_nt: TGTGCCAGCAGCCCCGGGGGGCGATACCCCGAGCAGTACTTC

j_call: TRBJ1-6
clone_size: few
v_call: TRBV2
d_call: TRBD1
cdr3_aa: CASRKTGTNSPLHF
cdr3_nt: TGTGCCAGCAGGAAGACAGGGACCAATTCACCCCTCCACTTT

j_call: TRBJ2-2
clone_size: .
v_call: TRBV4-3
d_call: TRBD2
cdr3_aa: CASSSDPGTSVTGELFF
cdr3_nt: TGCGCCAGCAGTTCGGACCCCGGGACTAGCGTCACCGGGGAGCTGTTTTTT

j_call: TRBJ2-7
clone_size: .
v_call: TRBV6-6
d_call: TRBD2
cdr3_aa: CASSYVVAGFEQYF
cdr3_nt: TGTGCCAGCAGTTACGTGGTAGCGGGATTCGAGCAGTACTTC

j_call: TRBJ1-2
clone_size: .
v_call: TRBV19
d_call: .
cdr3_aa: CASIEEGTNYGYTF
cdr3_nt: TGTGCCAGCATCGAGGAGGGAACTAACTATGGCTACACCTTC

j_call: TRBJ1-1
clone_size: few
v_call: TRBV9
d_call: .
cdr3_aa: CASSEQVNTEAFF
cdr3_nt: TGTGCCAGCAGCGAACAGGTCAACACTGAAGCTTTCTTT

j_call: TRBJ2-5
clone_size: .
v_call: TRBV9
d_call: .
cdr3_aa: CASSVVAGRMETQYF
cdr3_nt: TGTGCCAGCAGCGTAGTGGCGGGTAGAATGGAGACCCAGTACTTC

j_call: TRBJ2-7
clone_size: .
v_call: TRBV28
d_call: .
cdr3_aa: CASSLIEGGSYEQYF
cdr3_nt: TGTGCCAGCAGTTTAATTGAAGGGGGTTCCTACGAGCAGTACTTC

j_call: TRBJ2-6
clone_size: few
v_call: TRBV7-9
d_call: .
cdr3_aa: CASSRSGANVLTF
cdr3_nt: TGTGCCAGCAGCCGGTCTGGGGCCAACGTCCTGACTTTC

j_call: TRBJ2-2
clone_size: few
v_call: TRBV11-2
d_call: TRBD1
cdr3_aa: CASSLNVNRGDTGELFF
cdr3_nt: TGTGCCAGCAGCTTGAATGTTAACAGGGGCGACACCGGGGAGCTGTTTTTT

j_call: TRBJ1-4
clone_size: .
v_call: TRBV11-2
d_call: .
cdr3_aa: CASSLRATNEKLFF
cdr3_nt: TGTGCCAGCAGCTTACGAGCAACTAATGAAAAACTGTTTTTT

j_call: TRBJ2-3
clone_size: .
v_call: TRBV10-3
d_call: .
cdr3_aa: CAISGVESTDTQYF
cdr3_nt: TGTGCCATCTCGGGGGTAGAGAGCACAGATACGCAGTATTTT

j_call: TRBJ1-2
clone_size: .
v_call: TRBV6-1
d_call: .
cdr3_aa: CASTLNRGADGTF
cdr3_nt: TGTGCCAGCACCCTTAACCGCGGCGCCGACGGCACCTTC

j_call: TRBJ1-4
clone_size: .
v_call: TRBV28
d_call: TRBD1
cdr3_aa: CASSLQGASEKLFF
cdr3_nt: TGTGCCAGCAGTCTCCAGGGGGCTAGTGAAAAACTGTTTTTT

j_call: TRBJ2-1
clone_size: .
v_call: TRBV9
d_call: TRBD2
cdr3_aa: CASSVLAGTDEQFF
cdr3_nt: TGTGCCAGCAGCGTACTAGCGGGAACAGACGAGCAGTTCTTC

j_call: TRBJ1-1
clone_size: .
v_call: TRBV5-1
d_call: .
cdr3_aa: CASSLGDTNTEAFF
cdr3_nt: TGCGCCAGCAGCTTGGGAGATACGAACACTGAAGCTTTCTTT

j_call: TRBJ2-5
clone_size: .
v_call: TRBV11-2
d_call: .
cdr3_aa: CASSPREGKETQYF
cdr3_nt: TGTGCCAGCAGCCCACGAGAGGGAAAGGAGACCCAGTACTTC

j_call: TRBJ1-6
clone_size: .
v_call: TRBV30
d_call: .
cdr3_aa: CAWSSPVGPLHF
cdr3_nt: TGTGCCTGGAGTTCCCCAGTCGGGCCCCTCCACTTT

j_call: TRBJ2-3
clone_size: .
v_call: TRBV5-4
d_call: TRBD2
cdr3_aa: CASSDARLAGVADTQYF
cdr3_nt: TGTGCCAGCAGCGACGCAAGACTAGCCGGAGTGGCCGATACGCAGTATTTT